A selection of T cell receptor beta chains follows, all from one sample in a study of blood T cells in healthy people across ages. TCRdb recomputed calls from the 5' RACE reads with MiXCR, one row per CDR3 protein. Of 1.4 million or so distinct CDR3 sequences detected, around 40% appear once; the ten largest clones hold 4%. The sample consisted of blood. The receptors derive from a woman aged 18-29 years in good health. Each CDR3 is given with its conserved first and last residue. A D gene is named only where the DNA matches it firmly. The listing skips clone size in some rows; elsewhere it reads once, few, many or a size class.

V	J	D	size	CDR3	DNA
TRBV6-1	TRBJ2-3	.	.	CASTPPPWGEDTQYF	TGTGCCAGCACTCCGCCTCCGTGGGGAGAAGATACGCAGTATTTT
TRBV20-1	TRBJ1-6	.	.	CSAWSQGSYNSPLHF	TGCAGTGCTTGGAGCCAGGGCTCCTATAATTCACCCCTCCACTTT
TRBV18	TRBJ2-7	TRBD2	.	CASSPDREESYEQYF	TGTGCCAGCTCACCTGATCGGGAGGAATCGTACGAGCAGTACTTC
TRBV5-6	TRBJ2-1	TRBD2	few	CASSLVVAGGQFF	TGTGCCAGCAGCTTGGTCGTAGCGGGAGGGCAGTTCTTC
TRBV4-3	TRBJ1-1	.	.	CASSARQRTEAFF	TGCGCCAGCAGCGCCCGACAGAGGACTGAAGCTTTCTTT
TRBV2	TRBJ1-1	.	once	CASSEGHVNTEAFF	TGTGCCAGCAGTGAGGGGCATGTGAACACTGAAGCTTTCTTT
TRBV7-6	TRBJ2-5	.	.	CASSLGGTDIETQYF	TGTGCCAGCAGCTTAGGCGGGACAGACATAGAGACCCAGTACTTC
TRBV7-9	TRBJ2-1	.	.	CTSSQFQGNNEQFF	TGTACCAGCAGCCAATTCCAGGGTAACAATGAGCAGTTCTTC
TRBV9	TRBJ2-1	TRBD1	few	CASSKIGTAQNEQFF	TGTGCCAGCAGCAAAATCGGGACAGCCCAAAATGAGCAGTTCTTC
TRBV20-1	TRBJ2-1	TRBD2	.	CSARLSGGADDEQFF	TGCAGTGCTCGTCTCAGCGGGGGGGCTGATGATGAGCAGTTCTTC
TRBV20-1	TRBJ2-3	TRBD2	.	CSASRLGLAGGQPDTQYF	TGCAGTGCTAGCCGCTTGGGACTAGCGGGAGGGCAGCCAGATACGCAGTATTTT
TRBV27	TRBJ1-2	.	.	CASSWAVPYGYTF	TGTGCCAGCAGTTGGGCCGTCCCATATGGCTACACCTTC
TRBV7-3	TRBJ2-3	TRBD2	.	CASSSRTSGATDTQYF	TGTGCCAGCAGCTCTCGGACTAGCGGAGCCACAGATACGCAGTATTTT
TRBV5-1	TRBJ2-7	.	.	CASSLGRSGGSYEQYF	TGCGCCAGCAGCTTGGGTCGGTCAGGCGGTAGCTACGAGCAGTACTTC
TRBV27	TRBJ2-4	.	.	CASSLFYRVGAKNIQYF	TGTGCCAGCAGTTTATTTTACAGGGTTGGAGCCAAAAACATTCAGTACTTC
TRBV3-1	TRBJ2-5	TRBD2	.	CASSQISGGARNEQYF	TGTGCCAGCAGCCAGATTAGCGGGGGGGCTAGGAATGAGCAGTACTTC
TRBV5-1	TRBJ1-6	.	.	CASSLRGQKNNSPLHF	TGCGCCAGCAGCTTGAGGGGCCAGAAGAATAATTCACCCCTCCACTTT
TRBV18	TRBJ1-2	TRBD1	.	CASSLLPRDSYGYTF	TGTGCCAGCTCACTGCTTCCGCGGGACAGCTATGGCTACACCTTC
TRBV12-3/TRBV12-4	TRBJ2-3	.	.	CASTLGGSSTDTQYF	TGTGCCAGCACCCTAGGAGGGTCTAGCACAGATACGCAGTATTTT
TRBV6-2/TRBV6-3	TRBJ2-5	.	few	CASRQEGETQYF	TGTGCCAGCAGACAAGAAGGGGAGACCCAGTACTTC
TRBV15	TRBJ2-1	.	.	CATSRVPGQAYNEQFF	TGTGCCACCAGCAGAGTTCCGGGACAAGCGTACAATGAGCAGTTCTTC
TRBV2	TRBJ2-1	.	.	CASRGTLDEQFF	TGTGCCAGCAGGGGTACTTTGGATGAGCAGTTCTTC
TRBV29-1	TRBJ1-2	TRBD1	.	CSVETILRTGGGLLPGYTF	TGCAGCGTTGAAACAATCTTAAGGACAGGGGGAGGGTTACTTCCTGGCTACACCTTC
TRBV10-3	TRBJ2-6	.	.	CAISAGGSGANVPTF	TGTGCCATCAGTGCGGGGGGCTCTGGGGCCAACGTCCCGACTTTC
TRBV4-3	TRBJ2-3	TRBD2	few	CASSQVLAGRSTDTQYF	TGCGCCAGCAGCCAAGTCCTAGCGGGACGGAGCACAGATACGCAGTATTTT
TRBV20-1	TRBJ1-1	.	few	CSARGYTEAFF	TGCAGTGCTCGAGGGTACACTGAAGCTTTCTTT
TRBV27	TRBJ2-7	TRBD2	.	CASSSPLTSGRFDEQYF	TGTGCCAGCAGTTCCCCCCTGACTAGCGGGCGTTTCGACGAGCAGTACTTC
TRBV2	TRBJ2-3	.	.	CARLVRGGPSTDTQYF	TGTGCCCGCCTTGTGAGGGGGGGCCCTAGCACAGATACGCAGTATTTT
TRBV20-1	TRBJ1-2	.	few	CSARANGRRDYGYTF	TGCAGTGCTAGAGCCAATGGCAGACGGGACTATGGCTACACCTTC
TRBV19	TRBJ2-7	TRBD1	.	CATQGQSSYEQYF	TGTGCCACCCAGGGACAGTCATCCTACGAGCAGTACTTC
TRBV9	TRBJ1-1	.	.	CASSVAEGYTEAFF	TGTGCCAGCAGCGTAGCTGAGGGGTACACTGAAGCTTTCTTT
TRBV10-3	TRBJ2-5	.	.	CAISELLAGGGETQYF	TGTGCCATCAGTGAGTTACTAGCCGGGGGCGGAGAGACCCAGTACTTC
TRBV20-1	TRBJ2-2	.	.	CSARDWAGQNTGELFF	TGCAGTGCTAGAGATTGGGCGGGACAGAACACCGGGGAGCTGTTTTTT
TRBV7-3	TRBJ2-4	.	few	CASSPGGYIQYF	TGTGCCAGCAGCCCCGGCGGGTACATTCAGTACTTC
TRBV4-1	TRBJ2-5	.	.	CASSWSFYQETQYF	TGCGCCAGCAGCTGGTCCTTCTACCAAGAGACCCAGTACTTC
TRBV20-1	TRBJ1-1	.	once	CSANRFGNTEAFF	TGCAGTGCTAACAGGTTTGGGAACACTGAAGCTTTCTTT
TRBV7-7	TRBJ2-7	.	.	CASSKDSSSYEQYF	TGTGCTAGCAGCAAGGACAGCAGCTCCTACGAGCAGTACTTC
TRBV4-1	TRBJ1-2	TRBD1	.	CASSLRTGGVYGYTF	TGCGCCAGCAGCCTACGGACAGGGGGCGTCTATGGCTACACCTTC
TRBV20-1	TRBJ1-2	.	.	CSARDRFYGYTF	TGCAGTGCTAGAGATAGATTCTATGGCTACACCTTC
TRBV29-1	TRBJ2-1	.	many	CSVVRRDNEQFF	TGCAGCGTTGTTAGAAGGGACAATGAGCAGTTCTTC
TRBV20-1	TRBJ2-1	.	.	CSARYANFNEQFF	TGCAGTGCTAGATATGCTAATTTCAATGAGCAGTTCTTC
TRBV13	TRBJ2-7	TRBD2	.	CASSHSGGYEQYF	TGTGCCAGCAGCCATAGCGGGGGCTACGAGCAGTACTTC
TRBV20-1	TRBJ1-6	TRBD1	few	CSAQTGEEDRNSPLHF	TGCAGTGCTCAAACAGGGGAGGAAGACAGAAATTCACCCCTCCACTTT
TRBV6-2/TRBV6-3	TRBJ2-3	TRBD2	.	CASTPHRGGGTDTQYF	TGTGCCAGCACTCCTCACCGGGGGGGAGGAACAGATACGCAGTATTTT
TRBV6-2/TRBV6-3	TRBJ2-1	TRBD2	few	CASRATVRLAGGTYVGSSYNEQFF	TGTGCCAGCAGGGCGACGGTAAGACTAGCGGGGGGTACCTACGTGGGGAGCTCCTACAATGAGCAGTTCTTC
TRBV20-1	TRBJ2-7	.	.	CSARNDGRSYEQYF	TGCAGTGCTCGAAATGACGGACGCTCCTACGAGCAGTACTTC
TRBV20-1	TRBJ2-1	TRBD2	many	CSASRTGGYNEQFF	TGCAGTGCGAGCAGGACGGGGGGATACAATGAGCAGTTCTTC
TRBV20-1	TRBJ2-5	.	.	CSARGTSPQAKETQYF	TGCAGTGCTAGGGGGACTTCCCCCCAAGCAAAAGAGACCCAGTACTTC